This T cell receptor (beta chain) appears in the sequencing data of a study of breast tumors, draining lymph nodes, adjacent tissues. Study findings and constraints: Compared with lymph nodes, tumors were less diverse; compared with nontumor tissue, more. Compared with basal-like, luminal-like tumors shared significantly more repertoire with nontumor tissue. The lymph node origin of tumor T cells was framed as consistent with a hypothesis, not demonstrated.

This clonotype was detected many times. What it recognizes is unknown. The junction departs from the called germline gene at one end, perhaps through a read error. The CDR3 extends over 15 amino acids. CDR1 is SGHTA and CDR2 is FQGNSA in the germline V gene. Samples came from axillary lymph nodes draining the breast cancer. TCRdb re-derived calls from the multiplex PCR reads in MiXCR, one entry per CDR3 protein. The table shows about 230,000 distinct CDR3 sequences, with roughly 32% occurring only once. This receptor was identified in a female donor with breast cancer. Some clones in this sample may be carry-over from other donors' samples. The chain is built from TRBV7-2 and TRBJ2-3; D is undetermined. Sequenced material: axillary lymph node tissue. Here the CDR3 reads CASGLDLVSTDTQYF. The DNA for the CDR3 is TGTGCCAGCGGCTTAGACTTGGTGAGCACAGATACGCAGTATTTT.